One TCR beta chain is described in this entry. Its specific antigen is unknown. Within one base of it there is no much larger clone, and no base qualities were kept. The collaborating institutions used their own protocols to collect whole blood in K2EDTA tubes. For TCRbeta analysis, collaborators shipped samples as frozen whole blood, isolated PBMCs, or DNA extracted from either of those sample types. This specimen belongs to a study of blood T cell repertoires in COVID-19 (dated by TCRdb to 2018 to 2021). About the full investigation: The collaborator samples originated in the United States, Italy and Spain and spanned the acute and convalescent phases of COVID-19. The material from the prospective study consisted of cDNA or gDNA derived from T cells, B-cell-depleted T cells, or PBMCs. The dataset comprised deeply sampled blood TCRbeta repertoires from subjects exposed to, actively infected with, or recovered from COVID-19. Where available, HLA class I and class II types were obtained from metadata supplied by the sample provider rather than from assay-based typing. The samples were drawn from two sources: the first 160 participants of the ongoing ImmuneRACE study, and 1,000 to 1,500 subjects contributed by 6 global collaborators. The sample metadata nearly always contained a de-identified subject ID, COVID-19 status, age in years and sex. The repertoires were released in a freely available public database meant as a resource for research on the immune response to SARS-CoV-2.

A distance of 11 bases separates the germline ends of V and J, which lose 5 bases and 4 bases respectively. Including cysteine and phenylalanine, the CDR3 has 13 amino acids. CDR3 DNA only is kept here, 39 bases in frame from base 1. CDR1 and CDR2 are read off the germline V gene as KGHDR and SFDVKD. Paper-wide results and their limitations: How much clinical and demographic metadata was included differed by source and by participant, and the metadata was provided uncurated.

TCRbeta CDR3 regions were amplified from genomic DNA by means of the immunoSEQ Assay, a bias-controlled multiplex PCR. The published analysis was carried out like this. Within the assay, amplification of reference gene primers was used to estimate how many nucleated cells each sample contained. To quantify the absolute abundance of each unique TCRbeta CDR3 rearrangement, sequence reads were collapsed and filtered. For each sample, productive Simpson clonality was calculated as the square root of Simpson's diversity index across productive rearrangements. TCRdb's version of the immuneACCESS table is confined to in-frame rearrangements and falls short of the full clone set. An unresolved V gene accounts for under half of the shortfall where checked; the remainder is of unknown origin. D and trimming come from the DNA, and the V and J calls and clone size come from that table. The sample data list about 230,000 clones, and roughly 83% of these were observed just once. In total, the top ten clones hold 2% to 3% of the sample.

The rearrangement joined TRBV24-1 to TRBJ2-7, with TRBD1 as a weak D call on 5 bases. The source material was peripheral blood. The TCR originated in a woman between 65 and 79 years old with active or convalescent COVID-19. The DNA sequence is as follows: TGTGCCACCAGTGTGGCAGGGTCGTACGAGCAGTACTTC. This encodes CATSVAGSYEQYF.